This TCR beta chain emerged from a study of T cell responses to AZD1222 COVID-19 vaccine. Sequenced by immunoSEQ multiplex PCR; TCRdb stores in-frame clones only, minus some. The sample holds around 160,000 clones; 93% are singletons and the top ten take under 2%. CDR1 SGHNT and CDR2 YYREEE come from the germline V gene (reference sequence). The CDR3 is made up of 13 amino acids. Germline trimming cut 5 bases from V and 10 bases from J; bases unmatched to any gene: 4. This sequence was found in an adult in good health. The sequencing here drew on peripheral blood, taken on day 0 of AZD1222 vaccination. The V and J genes are TRBV5-4 and TRBJ1-6, with 9 bases fitting TRBD1. CDR3 amino acids: CASSEDRGSPLHF. CDR3 coding DNA: TGTGCCAGCAGTGAGGACAGGGGATCACCCCTCCACTTT.